The 31 T cell receptor beta chains given below trace back to one sample, sequenced in a study of response to subunit inactivated influenza vaccine. TCRdb processed the RT-PCR reads anew with MiXCR; each CDR3 protein has one entry. Here the sample spans approximately 500,000 distinct CDR3 sequences, 20% to 25% being singletons. These same data were also listed under a study on T cells expressing NK-cell markers. That paper adds: The cDNA for TCR beta came from 5'RACE template switching with UMIs.

Here the sequenced sample was CD4+ T cells sorted from PBMCs, taken about 12 days after vaccination. These receptors came from a man in his fifties or sixties who received an inactivated influenza vaccine.

This chain joins TRBV5-6 and TRBJ2-1; the D is unclear. The CDR3 loop spans 15 amino acids. V was clipped by 2 bases and J by 0 bases, with 9 bases between them. Germline V gives CDR1 SGHDT, CDR2 YYEEEE. The CDR3 bases are TGTGCCAGCAGCTTTCGCTCATTCTCCTACAATGAGCAGTTCTTC. Translating gives CASSFRSFSYNEQFF. Using reference TRBV5-6 and TRBJ2-1 for the parts outside the CDR3, the full variable domain is DAGVTQSPTHLIKTRGQQVTLRCSPKSGHDTVSWYQQALGQGPQFIFQYYEEEERQRGNFPDRFSGHQFPNYSSELNVNALLLGDSALYLCASSFRSFSYNEQFFGPGTRLTVL.

This clonotype was recorded many times. The chain joins TRBV24-1 to TRBJ2-1; 8 positions match TRBD1. The CDR3 has 16 residues. Trimming cost V 4 bases and J 5 bases; bases outside gene matches: 9. Germline CDR1 KGHDR, CDR2 SFDVKD. This CDR3 is CATSDFTGTGDNEQFF. CDR3 DNA: TGTGCCACCAGTGACTTTACCGGGACAGGAGACAATGAGCAGTTCTTC.

This clonotype was found a few times. DNA of the CDR3: TGTGCCAGCAGTTACTCGCAGACTAGTTACGATACGCAGTATTTT. It specifies CASSYSQTSYDTQYF. The chain employs TRBV6-2 or TRBV6-3 and TRBJ2-3; the D gene is possibly TRBD2 (6 bases). This CDR3 is built from 15 residues. CDR1 MNHEY and CDR2 SVGEGT come from the germline V gene. Deletions cut 0 bases from V and 6 bases from J, with 13 bases between.

This chain uses TRBV5-8 with TRBJ2-1; 14 bases are shared with TRBD2. The germline gives CDR1 SGHTS, CDR2 YDEGEE. The CDR3 has 17 residues. With 4 bases clipped from V and 5 bases from J, the junction kept 8 bases outside the gene matches. The CDR3 DNA follows: TGTGCCAGCAGCCCCCGGGGACTAGCGGGGGACCACAATGAGCAGTTCTTC. This encodes CASSPRGLAGDHNEQFF.

This rearrangement joins TRBV7-9 to TRBJ2-1, with D perhaps assigned TRBD1 or TRBD2 (5 bases each). CDR1 is SEHNR, CDR2 FQNEAQ, per germline (reference sequence). The CDR3 length is 14 residues. V lost 2 bases and J 5 bases, leaving 10 bases between the germline ends. CDR3 nucleotides: TGTGCCAGCAGCTTAAGGGACGGAGACAATGAGCAGTTCTTC. The encoded protein is CASSLRDGDNEQFF.

V is TRBV4-2 and J is TRBJ2-5; D call uncertain. Trimming shortened V by 0 bases and J by 1 base, and 9 bases separated the two germline ends. The CDR3 extends over 15 amino acids. Per germline, CDR1 LGHNA and CDR2 YNFKEQ. Written as DNA, the CDR3 is TGTGCCAGCAGCCAAGATCGGGCCTTCCAAGAGACCCAGTACTTC. This encodes CASSQDRAFQETQYF.

This chain links TRBV4-1 with TRBJ2-7, with a weak D call TRBD2 (7 bases). In germline, CDR1 is MGHRA, CDR2 YSYEKL. CDR3 length: 14 residues. The germline V and J ends were trimmed by 6 bases and 2 bases, with 14 bases remaining between them. CDR3 amino acids: CASRRGGGTYEQYF. The CDR3 DNA reads as TGCGCCAGCAGGCGAGGGGGGGGGACCTACGAGCAGTACTTC.

In its sample, this clonotype was seen a few times. The chain is built from TRBV20-1 and TRBJ2-1; D uncertain. V was clipped by 5 bases and J by 10 bases, with 12 bases between them. This CDR3 has 11 amino acids. CDR1 is DFQATT and CDR2 is SNEGSKA in the germline V gene (reference sequence). CDR3 residues: CSALSYAEQFF. The CDR3 coding sequence is TGCAGTGCTCTGAGCTACGCGGAGCAGTTCTTC.

This clonotype was found a few times. The genes are TRBV9 and TRBJ2-3; weak D call: TRBD1 (5 bases). The CDR3 consists of 15 residues. Germline CDR1 SGDLS, CDR2 YYNGEE. V was cut by 3 bases and J by 4 bases, with 15 bases left in between. The CDR3 region has the DNA TGTGCCAGCAGCGCCCGGAGATCAGGGTCAGATACGCAGTATTTT. Translating gives CASSARRSGSDTQYF. The full variable domain, in which reference TRBV9 and TRBJ2-3 provide the parts outside the CDR3, is DSGVTQTPKHLITATGQRVTLRCSPRSGDLSVYWYQQSLDQGLQFLIQYYNGEERAKGNILERFSAQQFPDLHSELNLSSLELGDSALYFCASSARRSGSDTQYFGPGTRLTVL.

DNA for the CDR3: TGTGCCAGCAGAAGGCCGAACACTGAAGCTTTCTTT. Amino acid sequence: CASRRPNTEAFF. The rearrangement links TRBV12-3 or TRBV12-4 to TRBJ1-1, with D unclear. The ends were cut back, 6 bases at V and 1 base at J, with 6 bases in the middle. This CDR3 region has 12 residues.

V gene TRBV29-1 combines with J gene TRBJ2-7; D might be TRBD2 (6 bases). The CDR3 runs 17 residues. CDR1 SQVTM and CDR2 ANQGSEA come from the germline V gene. V lost 4 bases to trimming and J lost 7 bases, with 29 bases between them. The CDR3 region has the DNA TGCAGCGTTGGTCCCAAATCCGGGACTTCCAGTGCCGGGGAGCAGTACTTC. Protein product: CSVGPKSGTSSAGEQYF.

This clonotype turned up a few times. The gene calls are TRBV29-1 and TRBJ2-4; 8 bases match TRBD1. The CDR3 covers 12 residues. CDR1 and CDR2 (germline): SQVTM, ANQGSEA. Trimming cost V 6 bases and J 8 bases; bases outside gene matches: 6. The CDR3 reads CSVTDRGHIQYF. CDR3 coding DNA: TGCAGCGTCACCGACAGGGGCCACATTCAGTACTTC.

This clonotype showed up just a few times. The chain employs TRBV6-5 and TRBJ2-7; 7 positions match TRBD1. V gave up 0 bases and J gave up 4 bases; unmatched junction bases: 9. Germline CDR1 and CDR2: MNHEY and SVGAGI. This CDR3 is built from 16 residues. The CDR3 reads CASSYSGTGVRYEQYF. The CDR3 coding sequence is TGTGCCAGCAGTTACTCGGGCACAGGGGTGCGGTACGAGCAGTACTTC.

This clonotype was detected only a few times. V usage is TRBV9 and J usage is TRBJ2-1, with 8 bases fitting TRBD2. The germline gives CDR1 SGDLS, CDR2 YYNGEE. Trimming took 3 bases from V and 2 from J; bases not matched to a gene: 4. This CDR3 comprises 15 residues. The CDR3 sequence: CASSAGLAAYNEQFF. The CDR3 region has the DNA TGTGCCAGCAGCGCTGGACTAGCAGCCTACAATGAGCAGTTCTTC.

This clonotype showed up just a few times. The V and J genes are TRBV9 and TRBJ2-7; 10 bases are a match to TRBD1. This CDR3 spans 16 amino acids. The germline V gene encodes CDR1 SGDLS and CDR2 YYNGEE. Trimming took 0 bases from V and 5 from J; bases not matched to a gene: 8. The CDR3 reads CASSVGYDRGHDEQYF. CDR3 in DNA: TGTGCCAGCAGCGTAGGGTATGACAGGGGGCATGACGAGCAGTACTTC.

The CDR3 reads CASSQGTTSGNTDTQYF. The CDR3 coding sequence is TGCGCCAGCAGCCAAGGAACGACTAGCGGAAACACAGATACGCAGTATTTT. The chain combines TRBV4-1 with TRBJ2-3, with 9 bases fitting TRBD2. This CDR3 contains 17 residues. V shed 1 base, J shed 2 bases, and the junction held 7 bases outside the gene matches. Germline V gene lookup returns CDR1 MGHRA and CDR2 YSYEKL.

V gene TRBV5-1 combines with J gene TRBJ1-1, with a weak D call TRBD1 (6 bases). The germline V gene has CDR1 SGHRS and CDR2 YFSETQ. The CDR3 is 18 residues long. V was shortened by 3 bases and J by 0 bases, with 21 bases between the two germline ends. CDR3 protein: CASSSTLTGRGVNTEAFF. In DNA form, the CDR3 reads TGCGCCAGCAGCTCAACATTAACAGGGAGGGGCGTGAACACTGAAGCTTTCTTT. The entire variable domain, with the rest obtained from reference TRBV5-1 and TRBJ1-1, is as follows: KAGVTQTPRYLIKTRGQQVTLSCSPISGHRSVSWYQQTPGQGLQFLFEYFSETQRNKGNFPGRFSGRQFSNSRSEMNVSTLELGDSALYLCASSSTLTGRGVNTEAFFGQGTRLTVV.

V and J are TRBV6-2 or TRBV6-3 and TRBJ1-5, with unresolved D. This CDR3 is built from 14 residues. Trimming cost V 7 bases and J 5 bases, with 15 bases left between them. Germline V gene lookup returns CDR1 MNHEY and CDR2 SVGEGT. The CDR3 protein is CASKPVRSYQPQHF. The CDR3 nucleotides are TGTGCCAGCAAGCCGGTCAGGAGTTATCAGCCCCAGCATTTT.

This clonotype was picked up a small number of times. This chain joins TRBV10-3 and TRBJ1-3; D is unclear. Trimming took 6 bases from V and 0 from J, leaving 9 bases between them. Per the germline V gene, CDR1 is ENHRY and CDR2 is SYGVKD. This CDR3 region has 14 residues. The CDR3 spells CAIRPDNSGNTIYF. Here the CDR3 DNA reads TGTGCCATCAGACCTGACAACTCTGGAAACACCATATATTTT.

This clonotype showed up just a few times. This chain connects TRBV4-3 to TRBJ1-2; 11 bases are a match to TRBD1. V was clipped by 3 bases and J by 7 bases; unmatched bases: 7. Germline V gene sequence: CDR1 LGHNA, CDR2 YSLEER. The CDR3 totals 15 residues. CDR3 bases: TGCGCCAGCAGCCACGACCACGGGACAGGGGGTGGCTACACCTTC. This sequence encodes CASSHDHGTGGGYTF.

The chain links TRBV18 to TRBJ2-2; 7 nucleotides match TRBD2. The ends lost 4 bases at V and 3 bases at J; junction bases unmatched: 8. Germline CDR1 KGHSH, CDR2 LQKENI. The CDR3 has 16 residues. DNA of the CDR3: TGTGCCAGCTCACTTCTAGCGGTTGGCTACACCGGGGAGCTGTTTTTT. Translated: CASSLLAVGYTGELFF.

The chain combines TRBV5-1 with TRBJ2-6, with a weak D call TRBD2 (6 bases). Germline V lookup: CDR1 SGHRS, CDR2 YFSETQ. CDR3 length: 16 amino acids. Trimming left V 2 bases short and J 2 bases short, with 11 bases between. The CDR3 here is CASSLSGSAGANVLTF. DNA for the CDR3: TGCGCCAGCAGCTTAAGCGGGTCCGCTGGGGCCAACGTCCTGACTTTC. Looking up the rest from reference TRBV5-1 and TRBJ2-6 gives the full variable domain: KAGVTQTPRYLIKTRGQQVTLSCSPISGHRSVSWYQQTPGQGLQFLFEYFSETQRNKGNFPGRFSGRQFSNSRSEMNVSTLELGDSALYLCASSLSGSAGANVLTFGAGSRLTVL.

This clonotype was seen only a few times. This rearrangement joins TRBV2 to TRBJ2-3; D perhaps matches TRBD2 (6 bases). V gave up 6 bases and J gave up 6 bases, with 16 bases separating them. Germline V gene data show CDR1 as SNHLY and CDR2 as FYNNEI. This CDR3 is 14 amino acids long. Written as DNA, the CDR3 is TGTGCCAGCAGAGGACTACGTGCGGGCGATACGCAGTATTTT. As protein: CASRGLRAGDTQYF.

This clonotype was counted many times. CDR3 residues: CATGQGKGSNQPQHF. The CDR3, as DNA: TGTGCCACCGGACAGGGGAAGGGAAGCAATCAGCCCCAGCATTTT. The chain joins TRBV10-3 to TRBJ1-5, with TRBD1 identical over 9 bases. CDR1 is ENHRY and CDR2 is SYGVKD in the germline V gene. There are 15 residues in the CDR3. J gave up 1 base and V 10 bases, and 8 bases lay outside the gene matches.

This sequence joins TRBV7-7 and TRBJ2-5; D possibly corresponds to TRBD2 (5 bases). The CDR3 has 15 residues. From germline, CDR1 is SSHAT and CDR2 FNYEAQ (reference sequence). Trimming left V 1 base short and J 5 bases short, with 14 bases between. The CDR3 reads CASSLGTLGAETQYF. The CDR3 DNA reads as TGTGCCAGCAGCTTAGGGACTCTGGGTGCGGAGACCCAGTACTTC.

This clonotype was picked up a small number of times. CDR3 loop: CASSSTGTILYEQYF. The DNA of the CDR3 is TGTGCCAGCAGTTCTACCGGGACTATTCTCTACGAGCAGTACTTC. V gene TRBV28 combines with J gene TRBJ2-7; 7 bases are shared with TRBD2. The germline V gene encodes CDR1 MDHEN and CDR2 SYDVKM. This CDR3 is built from 15 residues. Unmatched junction bases numbered 9, after V lost 4 bases and J lost 3 bases.

CDR3 coding DNA: TGTGCCAGCAGTGAATCCTGGAGCACAGATACGCAGTATTTT. It encodes CASSESWSTDTQYF. The chain carries TRBV2 and TRBJ2-3, with D uncertain. Germline CDR1 is SNHLY and CDR2 is FYNNEI. V lost 2 bases and J 0 bases, leaving 6 bases between the germline ends. The CDR3 runs 14 residues.

This clonotype showed up just a few times. The chain recombines TRBV7-9 with TRBJ2-2; a possible D gene is TRBD1 (5 bases). Germline lookup yields CDR1 SEHNR and CDR2 FQNEAQ (reference sequence). The CDR3 has 17 residues. V lost 0 bases to trimming and J lost 7 bases, with 18 bases between them. CDR3 DNA sequence: TGTGCCAGCAGCTTAGCTACCGACAGTGTCGGCGGCGGGGAGCTGTTTTTT. Amino acids: CASSLATDSVGGGELFF.

V usage is TRBV28 and J usage is TRBJ2-5; D is undetermined. The V end lost 7 bases, the J end lost 6 bases, and 12 bases lay between the germline ends. The CDR3 spans 12 residues. Germline CDR1 reads MDHEN; CDR2 reads SYDVKM. In nucleotides, the CDR3 is TGTGCCAGCACCGGGCCTCAAAAGACCCAGTACTTC. Its protein product is CASTGPQKTQYF.

This clonotype was recorded a few times. The chain uses TRBV29-1 and TRBJ1-1; 12 bases line up with TRBD1. CDR1 is SQVTM, CDR2 ANQGSEA, per germline. J lost 2 bases, V lost 3 bases, and 7 bases had no gene match. The CDR3 runs to 16 residues. The CDR3: CSVDGTGGLVNTEAFF. The CDR3 DNA reads TGCAGCGTTGATGGGACAGGGGGCCTGGTAAACACTGAAGCTTTCTTT.

This clonotype was seen more than once but under ten times. The chain carries TRBV6-2 or TRBV6-3 and TRBJ1-1; no clear D gene. Trimming took off 0 bases at V and 1 base at J, with 18 bases between the two ends. Per germline, CDR1 MNHEY and CDR2 SVGEGT. The CDR3 is 18 residues long. The CDR3 loop reads CASSYSALTLFANTEAFF. The CDR3, as DNA: TGTGCCAGCAGTTACTCAGCCCTCACCCTATTCGCGAACACTGAAGCTTTCTTT.